The T cell receptor beta chain described here comes from a study of regulatory T cells in long-lasting Graves disease. Time point indicated: newly diagnosed GD, antithyroid drugs for less than 3 months. After RNA was extracted from PBMCs, the TCR library was made from it. CDR3 regions were amplified by Arm-PCR using iRepertoire HTBI primers to build TCR beta libraries. TCRdb analysed the multiplex PCR reads with MiXCR anew, one entry per CDR3 protein. Here the sample spans 250,000 to 300,000 distinct CDR3 sequences, approximately 18% being singletons. This CDR3 spans 17 amino acids. Trimming cost V 3 bases and J 6 bases; bases outside gene matches: 15. The same data also went into a second study, on T cells in Graves' hyperthyroidism and ophthalmopathy.

The TCR was taken from a woman aged 25 to 39 with Graves disease. The specimen was peripheral blood mononuclear cells (PBMCs), collected at new diagnosis, from a patient treated with antithyroid drugs. This chain connects TRBV12-3 or TRBV12-4 to TRBJ2-7; 9 nucleotides match TRBD2. In nucleotides, the CDR3 is TGTGCCAGCAGTTTGGGGCGGGGGGGCTGGAGAAGTCGCGAGCAGTACTTC. It codes for CASSLGRGGWRSREQYF.